Reported below is one TCR beta chain. Repertoires were generated with immunoSEQ multiplex PCR, while TCRdb's copy carries only in-frame clones and drops some. The sample holds fewer than 130,000 clones, 87% seen once. This record comes from a study of T cell responses to AZD1222 COVID-19 vaccine. CDR3 length: 15 amino acids. Germline V gives CDR1 LNHDA, CDR2 SQIVND (reference sequence). V lost 9 bases and J 0 bases, leaving 14 bases between the germline ends. This sample comprised peripheral blood, obtained on day 0 of AZD1222 vaccination. This sequence joins TRBV19 and TRBJ2-2, with D perhaps given as TRBD1 or TRBD2 (5 bases each). This sequence was found in an adult in good health. CDR3: CASARDRSNTGELFF. In nucleotides, the CDR3 is TGTGCCAGCGCCCGGGACCGATCGAACACCGGGGAGCTGTTTTTT.